The clone carrying this T cell receptor beta chain has just a few counts. Germline V gene sequence: CDR1 SGHDT, CDR2 YYEEEE. V gave up 2 bases and J gave up 0 bases, with 6 bases separating them. The CDR3 extends over 14 amino acids. This sample was taken from a study of T-cell memory formation after mild COVID-19. Background on the study: The study found TCR clusters largely donor specific.

TCRdb redid the calling of the 5' RACE reads with MiXCR, one entry per CDR3 protein. The data contain 450,000 to 650,000 distinct CDR3 sequences, about a fifth of them singletons. The chain combines TRBV5-6 with TRBJ2-4; D gene uncertain. The clonotype was recovered from an adult woman who had mild COVID-19 (a few samples of this study predate the infection). Cell type and time point are not known. Material: PBMCs or a T cell subset sorted from them (not recorded which). The CDR3 DNA is TGTGCCAGCAGCTTTGTGCTAGCCAAAAACATTCAGTACTTC. The encoded protein is CASSFVLAKNIQYF. The complete variable domain, with remaining parts taken from reference TRBV5-6 and TRBJ2-4, reads DAGVTQSPTHLIKTRGQQVTLRCSPKSGHDTVSWYQQALGQGPQFIFQYYEEEERQRGNFPDRFSGHQFPNYSSELNVNALLLGDSALYLCASSFVLAKNIQYFGAGTRLSVL.